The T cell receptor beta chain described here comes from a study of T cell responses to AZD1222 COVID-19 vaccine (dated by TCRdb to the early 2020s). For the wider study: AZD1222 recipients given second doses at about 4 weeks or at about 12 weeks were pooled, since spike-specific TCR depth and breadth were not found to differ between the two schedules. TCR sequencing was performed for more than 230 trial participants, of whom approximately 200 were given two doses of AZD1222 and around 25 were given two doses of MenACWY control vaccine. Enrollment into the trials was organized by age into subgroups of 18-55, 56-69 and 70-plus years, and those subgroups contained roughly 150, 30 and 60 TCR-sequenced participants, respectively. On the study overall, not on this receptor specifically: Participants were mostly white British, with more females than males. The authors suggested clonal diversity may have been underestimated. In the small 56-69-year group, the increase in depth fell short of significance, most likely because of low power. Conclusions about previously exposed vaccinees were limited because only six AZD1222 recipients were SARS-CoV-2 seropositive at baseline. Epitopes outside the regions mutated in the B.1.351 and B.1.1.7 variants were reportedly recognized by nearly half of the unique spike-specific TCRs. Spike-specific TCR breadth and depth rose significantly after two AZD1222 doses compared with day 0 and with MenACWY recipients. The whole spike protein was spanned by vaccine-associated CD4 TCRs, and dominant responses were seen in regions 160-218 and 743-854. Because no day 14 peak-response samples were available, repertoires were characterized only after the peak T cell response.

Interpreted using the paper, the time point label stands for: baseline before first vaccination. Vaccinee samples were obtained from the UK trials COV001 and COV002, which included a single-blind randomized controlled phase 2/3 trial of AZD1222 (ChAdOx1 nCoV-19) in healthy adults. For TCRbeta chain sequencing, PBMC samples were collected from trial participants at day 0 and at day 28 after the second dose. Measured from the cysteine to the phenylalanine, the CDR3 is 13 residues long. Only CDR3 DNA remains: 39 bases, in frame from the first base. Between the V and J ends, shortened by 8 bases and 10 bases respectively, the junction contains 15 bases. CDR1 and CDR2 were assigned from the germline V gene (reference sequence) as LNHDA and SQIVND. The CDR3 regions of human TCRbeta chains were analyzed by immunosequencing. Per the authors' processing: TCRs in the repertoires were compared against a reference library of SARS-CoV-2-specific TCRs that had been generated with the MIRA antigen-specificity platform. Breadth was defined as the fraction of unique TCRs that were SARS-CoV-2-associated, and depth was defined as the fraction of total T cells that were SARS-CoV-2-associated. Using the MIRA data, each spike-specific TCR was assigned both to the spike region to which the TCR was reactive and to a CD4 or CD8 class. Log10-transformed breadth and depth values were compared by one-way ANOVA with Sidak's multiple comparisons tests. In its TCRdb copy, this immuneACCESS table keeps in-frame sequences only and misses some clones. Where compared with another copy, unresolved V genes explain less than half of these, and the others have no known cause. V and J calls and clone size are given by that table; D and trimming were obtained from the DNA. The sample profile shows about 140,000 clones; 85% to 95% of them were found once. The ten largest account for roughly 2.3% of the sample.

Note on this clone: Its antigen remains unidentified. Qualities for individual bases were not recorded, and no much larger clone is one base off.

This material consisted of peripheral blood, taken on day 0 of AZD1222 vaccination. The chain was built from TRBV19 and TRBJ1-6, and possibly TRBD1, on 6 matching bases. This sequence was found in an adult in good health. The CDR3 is CASGVGATSPLHF. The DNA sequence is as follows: TGTGCCAGTGGAGTGGGGGCCACGTCACCCCTCCACTTT.